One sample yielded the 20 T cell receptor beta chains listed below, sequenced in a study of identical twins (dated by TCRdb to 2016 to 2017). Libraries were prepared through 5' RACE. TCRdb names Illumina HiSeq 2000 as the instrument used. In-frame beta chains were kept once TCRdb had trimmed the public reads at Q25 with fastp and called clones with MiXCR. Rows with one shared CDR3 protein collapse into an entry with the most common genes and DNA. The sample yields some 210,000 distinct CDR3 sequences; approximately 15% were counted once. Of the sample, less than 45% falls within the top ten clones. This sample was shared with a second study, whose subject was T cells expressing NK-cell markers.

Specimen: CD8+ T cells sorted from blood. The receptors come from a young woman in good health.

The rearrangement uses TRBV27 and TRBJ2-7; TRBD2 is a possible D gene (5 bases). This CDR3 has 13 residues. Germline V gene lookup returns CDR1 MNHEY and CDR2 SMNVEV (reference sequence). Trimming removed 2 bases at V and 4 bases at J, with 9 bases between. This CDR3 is CASSLGLGYEQYF. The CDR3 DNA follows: TGTGCCAGCAGTTTAGGACTGGGATACGAGCAGTACTTC.

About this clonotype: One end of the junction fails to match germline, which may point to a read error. The CDR3 reads CASRIAGSPYNEQFF. CDR3 in DNA: TGTGCCAGTAGGATAGCGGGATCCCCCTACAATGAGCAGTTCTTC. The chain couples TRBV19 to TRBJ2-1; 8 positions match TRBD2. This CDR3 contains 15 residues. CDR1 and CDR2 (germline): LNHDA, SQIVND (reference sequence).

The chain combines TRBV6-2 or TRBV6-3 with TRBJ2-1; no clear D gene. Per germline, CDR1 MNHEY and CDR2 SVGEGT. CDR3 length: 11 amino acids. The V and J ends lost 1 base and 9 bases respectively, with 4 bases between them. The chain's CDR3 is CASSYYGEQFF. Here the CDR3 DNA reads TGTGCCAGCAGTTACTATGGTGAGCAGTTCTTC.

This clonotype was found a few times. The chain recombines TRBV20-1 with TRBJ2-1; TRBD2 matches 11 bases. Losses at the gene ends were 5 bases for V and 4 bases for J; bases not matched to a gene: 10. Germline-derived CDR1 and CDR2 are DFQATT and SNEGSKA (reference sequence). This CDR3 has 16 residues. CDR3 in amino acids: CSADLTTSGTYNEQFF. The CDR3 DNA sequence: TGCAGTGCTGATTTAACGACTAGCGGGACTTACAATGAGCAGTTCTTC.

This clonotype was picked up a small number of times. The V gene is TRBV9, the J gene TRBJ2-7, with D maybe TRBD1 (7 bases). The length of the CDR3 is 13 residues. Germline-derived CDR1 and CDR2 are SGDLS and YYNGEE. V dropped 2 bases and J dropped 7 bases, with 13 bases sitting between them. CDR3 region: CASSVSSGGEQYF. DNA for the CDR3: TGTGCCAGCAGCGTCTCCTCAGGGGGGGAGCAGTACTTC.

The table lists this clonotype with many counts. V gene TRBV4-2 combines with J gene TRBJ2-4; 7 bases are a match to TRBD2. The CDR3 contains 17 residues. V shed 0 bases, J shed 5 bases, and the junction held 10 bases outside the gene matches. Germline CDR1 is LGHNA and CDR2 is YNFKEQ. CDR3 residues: CASSQDLRLAGQNIQYF. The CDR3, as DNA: TGTGCCAGCAGCCAAGATTTGAGACTAGCCGGCCAAAACATTCAGTACTTC.

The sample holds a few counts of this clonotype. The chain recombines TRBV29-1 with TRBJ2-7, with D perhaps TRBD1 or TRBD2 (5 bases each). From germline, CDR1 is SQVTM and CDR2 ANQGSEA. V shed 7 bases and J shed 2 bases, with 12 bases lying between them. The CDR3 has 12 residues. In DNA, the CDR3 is TGCAGCGCCGGGACCGCTACCTACGAGCAGTACTTC. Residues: CSAGTATYEQYF.

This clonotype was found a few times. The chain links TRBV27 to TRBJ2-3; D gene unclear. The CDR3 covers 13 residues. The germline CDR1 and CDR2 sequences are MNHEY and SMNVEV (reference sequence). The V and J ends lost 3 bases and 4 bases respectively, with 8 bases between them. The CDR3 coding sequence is TGTGCCAGCAGTTTGGGAATTGCAGATACGCAGTATTTT. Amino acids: CASSLGIADTQYF.

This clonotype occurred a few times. The CDR3 DNA reads TGCGCCAGCAGCCAAGTGTCCGGGATGAACGAAAAACTGTTTTTT. Protein sequence: CASSQVSGMNEKLFF. The gene calls are TRBV4-1 and TRBJ1-4; D unresolved. Trimming shortened V by 1 base and J by 8 bases, and 14 bases separated the two germline ends. CDR3 length equals 15 residues. Germline CDR1 is MGHRA and CDR2 is YSYEKL.

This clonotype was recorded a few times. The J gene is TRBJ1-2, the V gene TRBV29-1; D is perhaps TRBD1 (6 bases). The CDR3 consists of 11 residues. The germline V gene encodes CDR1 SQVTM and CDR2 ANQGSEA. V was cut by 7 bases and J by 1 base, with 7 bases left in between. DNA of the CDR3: TGCAGCGCGGACAGTAACTATGGCTACACCTTC. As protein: CSADSNYGYTF.

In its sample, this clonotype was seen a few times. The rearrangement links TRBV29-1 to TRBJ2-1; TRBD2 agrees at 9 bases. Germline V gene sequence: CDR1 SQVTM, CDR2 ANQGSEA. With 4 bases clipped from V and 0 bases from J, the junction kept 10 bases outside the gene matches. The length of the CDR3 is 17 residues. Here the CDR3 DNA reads TGCAGCGTTGTAGGTACTAGCGGGTCCAGCTCCTACAATGAGCAGTTCTTC. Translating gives CSVVGTSGSSSYNEQFF.

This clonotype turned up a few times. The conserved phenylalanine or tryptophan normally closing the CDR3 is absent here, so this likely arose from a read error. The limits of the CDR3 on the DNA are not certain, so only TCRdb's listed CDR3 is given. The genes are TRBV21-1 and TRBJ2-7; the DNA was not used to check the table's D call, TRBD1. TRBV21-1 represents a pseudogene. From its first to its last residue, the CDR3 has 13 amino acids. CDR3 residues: CASSNCGPGLAGL.

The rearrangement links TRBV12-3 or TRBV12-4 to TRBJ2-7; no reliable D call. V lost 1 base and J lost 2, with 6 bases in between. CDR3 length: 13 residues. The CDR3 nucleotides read TGTGCCAGCAGTTTAGGACCAGCCTACGAGCAGTACTTC. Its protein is CASSLGPAYEQYF.

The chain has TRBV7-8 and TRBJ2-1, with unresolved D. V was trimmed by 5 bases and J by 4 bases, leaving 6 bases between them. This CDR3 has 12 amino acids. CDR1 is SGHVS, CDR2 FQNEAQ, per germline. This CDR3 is CASSPKYNEQFF. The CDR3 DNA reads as TGTGCCAGCAGCCCGAAATACAATGAGCAGTTCTTC.

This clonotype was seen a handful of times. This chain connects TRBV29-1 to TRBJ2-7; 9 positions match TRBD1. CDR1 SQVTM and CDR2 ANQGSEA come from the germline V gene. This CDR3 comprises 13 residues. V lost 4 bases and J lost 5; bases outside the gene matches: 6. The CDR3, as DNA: TGCAGCGTTGCCGCACAGGGGGCAGACGAGCAGTACTTC. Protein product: CSVAAQGADEQYF.

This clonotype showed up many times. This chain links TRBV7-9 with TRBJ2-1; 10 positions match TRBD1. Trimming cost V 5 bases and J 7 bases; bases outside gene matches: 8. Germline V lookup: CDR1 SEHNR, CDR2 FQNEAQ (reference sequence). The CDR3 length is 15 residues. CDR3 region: CASSLTGGALNEQFF. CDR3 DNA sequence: TGTGCCAGCAGCCTGACAGGGGGCGCATTAAATGAGCAGTTCTTC.

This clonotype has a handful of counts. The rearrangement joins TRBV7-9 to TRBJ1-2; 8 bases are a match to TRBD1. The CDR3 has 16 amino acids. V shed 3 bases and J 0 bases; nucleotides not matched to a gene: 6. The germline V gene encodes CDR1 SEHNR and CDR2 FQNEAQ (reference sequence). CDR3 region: CASSLTGAEANYGYTF. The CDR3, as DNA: TGTGCCAGCAGCTTGACAGGGGCGGAGGCTAACTATGGCTACACCTTC.

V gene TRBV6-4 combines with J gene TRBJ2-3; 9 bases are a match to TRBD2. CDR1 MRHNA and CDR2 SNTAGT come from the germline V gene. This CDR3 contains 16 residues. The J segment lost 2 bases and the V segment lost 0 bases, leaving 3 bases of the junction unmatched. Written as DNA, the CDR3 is TGTGCCAGCAGTGACTCGGGCGGGGGGGCCACAGATACGCAGTATTTT. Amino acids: CASSDSGGGATDTQYF.

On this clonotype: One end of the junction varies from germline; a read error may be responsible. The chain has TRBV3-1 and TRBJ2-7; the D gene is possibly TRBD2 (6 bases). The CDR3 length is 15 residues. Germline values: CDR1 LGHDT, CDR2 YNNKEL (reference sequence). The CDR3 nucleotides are TGTGCCTGCAGCCAAGTAGAGGAGGGGCTGAACGAGCAGTACTTC. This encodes CACSQVEEGLNEQYF.

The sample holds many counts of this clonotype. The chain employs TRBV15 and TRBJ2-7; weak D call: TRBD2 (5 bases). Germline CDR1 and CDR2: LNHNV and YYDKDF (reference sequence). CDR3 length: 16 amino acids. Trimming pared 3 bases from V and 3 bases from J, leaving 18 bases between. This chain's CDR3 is CATSSLLGRGIYEQYF. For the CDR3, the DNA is TGTGCCACCAGCAGCCTACTCGGACGGGGAATCTACGAGCAGTACTTC.